This TCR beta chain derives from a study of T cell responses to AZD1222 COVID-19 vaccine (dated by TCRdb to about 2021). At the level of the whole study: TCR sequencing covered roughly 230 trial participants: 200 to 220 given two doses of AZD1222 and 26 given two doses of MenACWY control vaccine. Trial participants were enrolled by age into subgroups of 18-55, 56-69 and 70-plus years, and 148, 28 and 57 TCR-sequenced participants, respectively, were included in these subgroups.

The CDR3 regions of human TCRbeta chains were analyzed by immunosequencing. The authors processed their data as follows. Repertoire TCRs were matched against a reference library of SARS-CoV-2-specific TCRs generated with the MIRA antigen-specificity platform. Breadth was defined as the fraction of unique TCRs that were SARS-CoV-2-associated. Depth was defined as the fraction of total T cells that were SARS-CoV-2-associated. Using the MIRA data, every spike-specific TCR was mapped to the spike region that the TCR reacted to and assigned to either a CD4 or a CD8 class. Log10-transformed breadth and depth values were compared by one-way ANOVA with Sidak's multiple comparisons tests. What TCRdb holds here is the immuneACCESS table cut down to in-frame rearrangements. Part of the clones is not present; checked against another copy, under half of the missing clones reflect an unresolved V gene, and the others are unexplained. V and J calls and clone size are those listed in that table; D and trimming were worked out from the DNA. The sample table shows about 86,000 clones, and over 85% are seen once. The ten largest clones take up roughly 5% of the sample.

Beyond this particular receptor, the publication reports: Most participants were white British and females outnumbered males, and the authors suggested that clonal diversity may have been underestimated. Because no day 14 peak-response samples were available, repertoires were characterized only after the peak T cell response. Only six AZD1222 recipients were SARS-CoV-2 seropositive at baseline, limiting conclusions about previously exposed vaccinees. Nearly half of unique spike-specific TCRs reportedly recognized epitopes outside regions mutated in the B.1.351 and B.1.1.7 variants. In the small 56-69-year group, the increase in depth fell short of significance, most likely because of low power. Vaccine-associated CD4 TCRs spanned the whole spike protein, with dominant responses in regions 160-218 and 743-854. After two AZD1222 doses, both the breadth and the depth of spike-specific TCRs were significantly higher than at day 0 and than in MenACWY recipients.

Taken with the paper, the label for time point translates to: about 28 days (+/-7) after the second vaccine dose. AZD1222 recipients given second doses at about 4 weeks or at about 12 weeks were pooled, since spike-specific TCR depth and breadth were not found to differ between the two schedules. Vaccinee samples came from UK trials COV001 and COV002, including a single-blind randomized controlled phase 2/3 trial of AZD1222 (ChAdOx1 nCoV-19) in healthy adults. For TCRbeta chain sequencing, PBMC samples were collected from trial participants at day 0 and at day 28 after the second dose. The CDR3 contains 11 residues, cysteine and phenylalanine counted. The retained sequence is limited to the CDR3, 33 bases, with the frame set at the first base. Trimming removed 7 bases from V and 7 bases from J, leaving 10 bases between the germline ends. Details on this clone: What antigen it recognizes has not been identified. There are no base qualities to consult, and no much larger clone falls within one base.

The source was peripheral blood, collected 28 days after the second AZD1222 dose. The TCR was taken from an adult who received the AZD1222 COVID-19 vaccine. Rearrangement joined TRBV12-3 or TRBV12-4 to TRBJ1-2, with the identity of the D gene unclear. CDR3 sequence: CASTEGFGYTF. DNA sequence: TGTGCCAGCACCGAGGGTTTTGGCTACACCTTC.